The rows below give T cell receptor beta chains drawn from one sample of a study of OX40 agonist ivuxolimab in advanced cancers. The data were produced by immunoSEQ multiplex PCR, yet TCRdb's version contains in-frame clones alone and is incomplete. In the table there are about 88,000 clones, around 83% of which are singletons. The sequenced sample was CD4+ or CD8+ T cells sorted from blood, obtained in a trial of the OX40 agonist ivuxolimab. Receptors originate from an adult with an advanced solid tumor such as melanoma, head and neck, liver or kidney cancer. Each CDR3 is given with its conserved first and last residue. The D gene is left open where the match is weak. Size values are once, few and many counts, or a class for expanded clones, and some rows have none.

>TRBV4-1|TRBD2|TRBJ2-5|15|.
CASSRLAGGSETQYF
TGCGCCAGCAGCCGGCTAGCGGGGGGATCGGAGACCCAGTACTTC
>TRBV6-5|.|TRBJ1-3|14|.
CATQSGTRGNTIYF
TGTGCCACCCAATCCGGGACGCGAGGAAACACCATATATTTT
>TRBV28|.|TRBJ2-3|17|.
CASSLGPPTMGPDTQYF
TGTGCCAGCAGTTTAGGTCCTCCTACCATGGGTCCAGATACGCAGTATTTT
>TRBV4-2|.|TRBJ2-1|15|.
CASSQEGGDYNEQFF
TGTGCCAGCAGCCAAGAGGGCGGAGACTACAATGAGCAGTTCTTC
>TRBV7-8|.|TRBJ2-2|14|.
CASSLVLNTGELFF
TGTGCCAGCAGCTTAGTTCTGAACACCGGGGAGCTGTTTTTT
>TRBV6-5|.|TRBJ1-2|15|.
CASSYSIWESYGYTF
TGTGCCAGCAGTTACTCGATTTGGGAAAGCTATGGCTACACCTTC
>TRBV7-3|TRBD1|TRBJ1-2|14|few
CASTSTGATGGYTF
TGTGCCAGCACGTCCACAGGGGCCACAGGTGGCTACACCTTC
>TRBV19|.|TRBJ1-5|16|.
CASSIRGVNSNQPQHF
TGTGCCAGTAGTATCCGGGGAGTCAATAGCAATCAGCCCCAGCATTTT
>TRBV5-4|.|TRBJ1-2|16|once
CASRWGRGTTAGGYTF
TGTGCCAGCAGGTGGGGACGGGGGACAACCGCTGGTGGCTACACCTTC
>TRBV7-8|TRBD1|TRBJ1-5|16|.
CASSSTQGQGNQPQHF
TGTGCCAGCAGCTCCACCCAAGGACAGGGAAATCAGCCCCAGCATTTT
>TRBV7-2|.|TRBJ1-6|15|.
CASSPPPGPASPLHF
TGTGCCAGCAGCCCCCCCCCGGGCCCGGCTTCACCCCTCCACTTT
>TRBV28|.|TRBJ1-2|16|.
CASSLFTGKSNYGYTF
TGTGCCAGCAGTTTATTTACAGGGAAGTCTAACTATGGCTACACCTTC
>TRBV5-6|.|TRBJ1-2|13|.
CASSPGRNYGYTF
TGTGCCAGCAGCCCGGGACGGAACTATGGCTACACCTTC
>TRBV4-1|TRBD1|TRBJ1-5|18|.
CASSQYLRGQGSNQPQHF
TGCGCCAGCAGCCAATATCTCAGGGGGCAGGGGAGCAATCAGCCCCAGCATTTT
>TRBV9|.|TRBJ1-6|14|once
CASSGDPLDSPLHF
TGTGCCAGCAGCGGCGACCCTCTGGATTCACCCCTCCACTTT
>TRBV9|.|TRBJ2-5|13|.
CASSVSVRETQYF
TGTGCCAGCAGCGTGTCAGTGCGAGAGACCCAGTACTTC
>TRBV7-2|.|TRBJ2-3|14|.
CASSLDSGTDTQYF
TGTGCCAGCAGCTTAGATTCCGGCACAGATACGCAGTATTTT
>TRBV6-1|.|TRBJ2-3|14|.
CASSVQQGTDTQYF
TGTGCCAGCAGTGTTCAACAGGGAACAGATACGCAGTATTTT
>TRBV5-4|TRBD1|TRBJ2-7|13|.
CASGTGGSYEQYF
TGTGCCAGCGGGACAGGGGGTTCCTACGAGCAGTACTTC
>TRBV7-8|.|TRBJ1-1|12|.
CASSLTGSEAFF
TGTGCCAGCAGCTTGACAGGAAGTGAAGCTTTCTTT
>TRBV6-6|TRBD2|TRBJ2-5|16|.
CASSYLAGGPWGTQYF
TGTGCCAGCAGTTACTTAGCGGGGGGGCCTTGGGGGACCCAGTACTTC
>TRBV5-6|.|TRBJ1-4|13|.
CASSFTRTEKLFF
TGTGCCAGCAGCTTTACTAGGACTGAAAAACTGTTTTTT
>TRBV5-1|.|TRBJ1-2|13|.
CASSLGQMYGYTF
TGCGCCAGCAGCTTGGGGCAGATGTACGGCTACACCTTC
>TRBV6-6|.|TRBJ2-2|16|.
CATQQGLPHPGGELFF
TGTGCCACACAACAGGGACTCCCCCATCCCGGCGGGGAGCTGTTTTTT
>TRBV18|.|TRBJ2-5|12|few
CASSPDQETQYF
TGTGCCAGCTCACCCGACCAAGAGACCCAGTACTTC
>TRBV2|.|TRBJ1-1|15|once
CASKVGRVWNTEAFF
TGTGCCAGCAAGGTTGGACGAGTTTGGAACACTGAAGCTTTCTTT
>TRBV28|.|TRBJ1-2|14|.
CASRPAGQIYGYTF
TGTGCCAGCAGGCCCGCAGGACAGATCTATGGCTACACCTTC
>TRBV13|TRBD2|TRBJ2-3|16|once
CASSSGGALQTDTQYF
TGTGCCAGCAGCTCGGGGGGGGCCCTTCAGACAGATACGCAGTATTTT
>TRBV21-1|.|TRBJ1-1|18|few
CASNKGRVTGTMNTEAFF
TGTGCCAGCAACAAAGGTCGGGTAACAGGCACTATGAACACTGAAGCTTTCTTT
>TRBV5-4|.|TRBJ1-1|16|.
CASSLVRGRLNTEAFF
TGTGCCAGCAGCTTGGTTCGGGGCAGGCTGAACACTGAAGCTTTCTTT
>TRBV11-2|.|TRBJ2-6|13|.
CASSSGGANVLTF
TGTGCCAGCAGCTCAGGTGGTGCCAACGTCCTGACTTTC
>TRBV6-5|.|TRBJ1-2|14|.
CASRPHRDGYGYTF
TGTGCCAGCAGGCCCCACAGGGATGGCTATGGCTACACCTTC
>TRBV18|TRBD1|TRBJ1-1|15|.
CASSPPSAGGTEAFF
TGTGCCAGCTCACCACCTTCGGCAGGGGGCACTGAAGCTTTCTTT
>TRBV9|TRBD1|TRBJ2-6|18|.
CASSPRTGGVGGANVLTF
TGTGCCAGCAGCCCAAGGACAGGGGGCGTGGGTGGGGCCAACGTCCTGACTTTC
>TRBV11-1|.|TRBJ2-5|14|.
CASSASATQETQYF
TGTGCCAGCAGCGCAAGCGCAACCCAAGAGACCCAGTACTTC
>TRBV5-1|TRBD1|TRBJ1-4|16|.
CASSEKTGLINEKLFF
TGCGCCAGCTCCGAAAAGACAGGGTTGATTAATGAAAAACTGTTTTTT
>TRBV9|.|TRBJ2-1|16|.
CASSVGTTVGFNEQFF
TGTGCCAGCAGCGTAGGAACGACAGTCGGTTTCAATGAGCAGTTCTTC
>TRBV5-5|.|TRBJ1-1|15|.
CASSLDRTYSTEAFF
TGTGCCAGCAGCTTGGACAGGACCTATAGCACTGAAGCTTTCTTT
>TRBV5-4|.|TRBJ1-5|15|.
CASSFVPGMDQPQHF
TGTGCCAGCAGCTTTGTTCCAGGGATGGATCAGCCCCAGCATTTT
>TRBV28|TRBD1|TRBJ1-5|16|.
CASSLSGGGPYQPQHF
TGTGCCAGCAGTTTATCAGGGGGGGGTCCTTATCAGCCCCAGCATTTT
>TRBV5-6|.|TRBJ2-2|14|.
CASSRELNTGELFF
TGTGCCAGCAGCCGGGAGCTTAACACCGGGGAGCTGTTTTTT
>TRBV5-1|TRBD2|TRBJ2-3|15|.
CASSLRLAGRDTQYF
TGCGCCAGCAGCTTGCGACTAGCGGGGAGGGATACGCAGTATTTT
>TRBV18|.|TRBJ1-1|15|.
CASSFSSGGNTEAFF
TGTGCCAGCTCCTTCTCCTCGGGGGGGAACACTGAAGCTTTCTTT
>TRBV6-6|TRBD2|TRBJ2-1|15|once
CASSYLAGGLNEQFF
TGTGCCAGCAGTTACTTAGCGGGAGGGCTGAATGAGCAGTTCTTC
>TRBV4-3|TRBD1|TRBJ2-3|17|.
CASSQLVDRGGTDTQYF
TGCGCCAGCAGCCAACTCGTGGACAGGGGCGGCACAGATACGCAGTATTTT
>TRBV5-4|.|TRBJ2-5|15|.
CASSLGGRMMETQYF
TGTGCCAGCAGCTTGGGAGGGAGGATGATGGAGACCCAGTACTTC
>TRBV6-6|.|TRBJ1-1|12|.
CASNSPNTEAFF
TGTGCCAGCAATTCACCAAACACTGAAGCTTTCTTT
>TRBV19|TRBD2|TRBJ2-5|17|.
CASSIGRGLASQETQYF
TGTGCCAGTAGTATTGGGCGGGGACTAGCTTCCCAAGAGACCCAGTACTTC
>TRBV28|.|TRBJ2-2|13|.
CASSQEWTGELFF
TGTGCCAGCAGTCAAGAATGGACCGGGGAGCTGTTTTTT
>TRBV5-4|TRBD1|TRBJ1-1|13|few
CASSLGGTGEAFF
TGTGCCAGCAGCTTGGGGGGGACAGGTGAAGCTTTCTTT